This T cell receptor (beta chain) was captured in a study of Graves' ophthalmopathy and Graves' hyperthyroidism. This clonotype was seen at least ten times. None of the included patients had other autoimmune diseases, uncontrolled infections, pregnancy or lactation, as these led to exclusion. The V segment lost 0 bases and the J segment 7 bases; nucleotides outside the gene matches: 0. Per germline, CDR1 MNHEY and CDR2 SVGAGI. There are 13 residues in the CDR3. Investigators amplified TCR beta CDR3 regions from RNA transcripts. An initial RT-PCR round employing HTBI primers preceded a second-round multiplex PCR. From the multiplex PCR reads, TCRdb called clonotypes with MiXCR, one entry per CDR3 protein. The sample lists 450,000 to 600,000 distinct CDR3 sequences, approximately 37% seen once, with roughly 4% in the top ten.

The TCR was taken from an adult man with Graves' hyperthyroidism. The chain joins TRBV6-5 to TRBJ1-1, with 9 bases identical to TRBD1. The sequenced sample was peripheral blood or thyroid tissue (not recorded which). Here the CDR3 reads CASSYSGQGEAFF. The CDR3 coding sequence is TGTGCCAGCAGTTACTCGGGACAGGGTGAAGCTTTCTTT.